A selection of T cell receptor beta chains follows, all from one sample in a study of shared clonotypes between healthy human individuals. This table comes from immunoSEQ multiplex PCR, and its TCRdb copy is limited to in-frame clones, with some not included. This sample has approximately 2.3 million clones, with approximately 93% found just once. Sequencing input: naive CD4+ T cells from PBMCs. The receptors come from a man between 18 and 35 years old in good health. Some clones in this sample may be carry-over from other donors' samples. The CDR3 runs from the conserved cysteine through the conserved F or W. A D gene is named only where the DNA matches it firmly. Some rows mark clone size as missing; the rest say once, few, many or name a class of expanded clone.

clone size,J gene,D gene,V gene,CDR3 protein,CDR3 DNA
-,TRBJ2-1,-,TRBV11-3,CASSLGAINRDEQFF,TGTGCCAGCAGCTTAGGGGCAATAAATCGCGATGAGCAGTTCTTC
-,TRBJ2-5,TRBD1,TRBV7-7,CASSLGQGAETQYF,TGTGCCAGCAGCCTGGGACAGGGAGCAGAGACCCAGTACTTC
-,TRBJ2-2,TRBD1,TRBV6-5,CASSYWDRVGTGELFF,TGTGCCAGCAGTTACTGGGACAGGGTAGGCACCGGGGAGCTGTTTTTT
-,TRBJ2-6,-,TRBV4-1,CASSQPSSGANVLTF,TGCGCCAGCAGCCAACCGAGCTCTGGGGCCAACGTCCTGACTTTC
-,TRBJ2-7,-,TRBV30,CAWDILGSYEQYF,TGTGCCTGGGATATTTTGGGGAGCTACGAGCAGTACTTC
-,TRBJ2-5,-,TRBV19,CASSIDRVQETQYF,TGTGCCAGTAGTATCGATAGAGTCCAAGAGACCCAGTACTTC
-,TRBJ2-7,-,TRBV18,CASSLPNSYEQYF,TGTGCCAGCTCACTCCCGAACTCCTACGAGCAGTACTTC
few,TRBJ2-7,-,TRBV18,CASSPDSYEQYF,TGTGCCAGCTCACCGGACAGCTACGAGCAGTACTTC
-,TRBJ2-7,TRBD1,TRBV6-1,CASSAPWTGKLYEQYF,TGTGCCAGCAGTGCACCATGGACAGGGAAGTTGTACGAGCAGTACTTC
-,TRBJ2-3,TRBD2,TRBV29-1,CSVRTSGMSTDTQYF,TGCAGCGTCCGGACTAGCGGGATGAGCACAGATACGCAGTATTTT
-,TRBJ2-7,TRBD1,TRBV7-2,CASSPLRDRGEGEQYF,TGTGCCAGCAGCCCCCTCCGGGACAGGGGGGAGGGGGAGCAGTACTTC
-,TRBJ1-1,-,TRBV6-5,CASSDLRVNTEAFF,TGTGCCAGCAGTGACCTCCGGGTGAACACTGAAGCTTTCTTT
-,TRBJ2-1,-,TRBV27,CASTTTQPPYNEQFF,TGTGCCAGCACCACTACCCAGCCGCCCTACAATGAGCAGTTCTTC
once,TRBJ1-5,TRBD1,TRBV28,CASSLLLINRGVSYQPQHF,TGTGCCAGCAGTCTTCTCCTTATAAACAGGGGGGTATCATATCAGCCCCAGCATTTT